This TCR beta chain came from a study of response to subunit inactivated influenza vaccine. Using its own MiXCR run on the RT-PCR reads, TCRdb lists one record per CDR3 protein. The sample yields some 800,000 distinct CDR3 sequences, 20% to 25% seen once. From germline, CDR1 is LGHNA and CDR2 YSLEER. V lost 1 base and J lost 3; bases outside the gene matches: 6. The CDR3 is 15 amino acids. General study findings and limits: New T cells are recruited in small numbers by each seasonal influenza vaccination, according to the authors' suggestion.

Turning to this clonotype: Its antigen remains unidentified.

Sequencing used PBMCs from blood, obtained roughly 5 days after vaccination. The receptor comes from a man aged 45-60 years who received an inactivated influenza vaccine. The chain combines TRBV4-3 with TRBJ2-7, with 7 bases identical to TRBD2. CDR3 coding DNA: TGCGCCAGCAGCCAAGTTCAGGGCGGGGGCTACGAGCAGTACTTC. It codes for CASSQVQGGGYEQYF.